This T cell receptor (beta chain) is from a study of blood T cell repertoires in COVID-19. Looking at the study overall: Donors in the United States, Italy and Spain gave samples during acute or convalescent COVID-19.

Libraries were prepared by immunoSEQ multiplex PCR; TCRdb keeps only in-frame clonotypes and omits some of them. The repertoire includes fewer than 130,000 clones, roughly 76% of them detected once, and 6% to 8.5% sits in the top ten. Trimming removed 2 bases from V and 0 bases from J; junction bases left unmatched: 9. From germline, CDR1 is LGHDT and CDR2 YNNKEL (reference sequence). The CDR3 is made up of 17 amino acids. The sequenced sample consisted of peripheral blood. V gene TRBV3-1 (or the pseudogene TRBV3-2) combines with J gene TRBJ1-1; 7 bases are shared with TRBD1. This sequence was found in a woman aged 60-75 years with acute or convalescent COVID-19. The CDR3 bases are TGTGCCAGCAGCCAACCGCGGACAGGCAAGATGAACACTGAAGCTTTCTTT. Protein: CASSQPRTGKMNTEAFF.